Below are 26 T cell receptor beta chains sequenced from a single sample in a study of shared clonotypes between healthy human individuals (dated by TCRdb to between 2020 and 2021). The library came from the immunoSEQ multiplex PCR assay. TCRdb retrieved this table from immuneACCESS and kept in-frame rearrangements only. Not all clones are present; in checked studies, unresolved V genes account for under half, and no reason is known for the remainder. The sample includes a few hundred thousand clones, with roughly 91% observed a single time. 15% to 20% of the sample comes from the top ten. Material: memory CD8+ T cells sorted from blood. The cell subset or site label corresponds to: CD45RO+ cells pooled with CCR7-negative TemRA cells. The receptors stem from a man younger than 35 in good health.

V usage is TRBV27 and J usage is TRBJ1-2; tentatively, D is TRBD1 (6 bases). This CDR3 region has 17 residues. From germline, CDR1 is MNHEY and CDR2 SMNVEV (reference sequence). Trimming left V 6 bases short and J 4 bases short, with 24 bases between. DNA of the CDR3: TGTGCCAGCAGCCCAATCTCTCCAGGGGATTGGAGCTATGGCTACACCTTC. Translated, it gives CASSPISPGDWSYGYTF.

V usage is TRBV27 and J usage is TRBJ2-5, with D possibly called TRBD1 or TRBD2 (5 bases each). In germline, CDR1 is MNHEY, CDR2 SMNVEV (reference sequence). Trimming cost V 0 bases and J 3 bases, with 8 bases left between them. The length of the CDR3 is 14 residues. Here the CDR3 DNA reads TGTGCCAGCAGTTTATCGTTGGGGGAAGAGACCCAGTACTTC. It encodes CASSLSLGEETQYF.

The rearrangement uses TRBV10-3 and TRBJ2-1; TRBD2 matches 12 bases. The V segment lost 2 bases and the J segment 0 bases; nucleotides outside the gene matches: 5. The CDR3 has 18 amino acids. CDR1 and CDR2 from the germline V gene are ENHRY and SYGVKD. The CDR3 region has the DNA TGTGCCATCAGTGAGGGGACTAGCGGGCCATCCTCCTACAATGAGCAGTTCTTC. It yields the protein CAISEGTSGPSSYNEQFF.

The chain recombines TRBV30 with TRBJ1-1; possible D gene TRBD1, 5 bases. CDR1 GTSNPN and CDR2 SVGIG come from the germline V gene (reference sequence). This CDR3 comprises 15 residues. Between the trimmed V and J ends, which lost 0 bases and 5 bases, there was a span of 16 bases. The DNA of the CDR3 is TGTGCCTGGAGTGTACTTAGTGGGGCGGGGACTGAAGCTTTCTTT. Protein sequence: CAWSVLSGAGTEAFF.

V usage is TRBV7-9 and J usage is TRBJ2-3, with 7 bases aligning to TRBD2. The CDR3 loop spans 14 amino acids. CDR1 is SEHNR, CDR2 FQNEAQ, per germline (reference sequence). V dropped 3 bases and J dropped 7; count of bases not matched to a gene: 7. The CDR3 DNA reads TGTGCCAGCAGCTTCGAGAATAGCGGGTATACGCAGTATTTT. As protein: CASSFENSGYTQYF.

The chain recombines TRBV2 with TRBJ1-6; D perhaps matches TRBD1 (5 bases). There are 12 residues in the CDR3. Germline lookup yields CDR1 SNHLY and CDR2 FYNNEI. Trimming shortened V by 7 bases and J by 8 bases, and 9 bases separated the two germline ends. CDR3 sequence: CASNPGDSPLHF. CDR3 DNA: TGTGCCAGCAACCCGGGGGATTCACCCCTCCACTTT.

This clone was recorded once. The chain recombines TRBV7-2 with TRBJ2-4; D not resolved. CDR3 length equals 17 residues. Germline-derived CDR1 and CDR2 are SGHTA and FQGNSA. V dropped 5 bases and J dropped 0 bases, with 17 bases sitting between them. The CDR3 region has the DNA TGTGCCAGCAGCCCCAGGCCCACAGTACTAGCCAAAAACATTCAGTACTTC. Its protein is CASSPRPTVLAKNIQYF.

Concerning this clone: Other DNA variants within this sample encode the same CDR3. J is TRBJ2-7 and V is TRBV27, with 10 nucleotides matching TRBD1. The V gene's germline CDR1 is MNHEY and CDR2 SMNVEV (reference sequence). V shed 4 bases, J shed 3 bases, and the junction held 0 bases outside the gene matches. This CDR3 comprises 13 residues. CDR3 sequence: CASSWDRGYEQYF. In DNA form, the CDR3 reads TGTGCCAGCAGTTGGGACAGGGGCTACGAGCAGTACTTC.

The genes are TRBV5-6 and TRBJ1-2; 8 positions agree with TRBD1. V dropped 1 base and J dropped 4; count of bases not matched to a gene: 6. The V gene's germline CDR1 is SGHDT and CDR2 YYEEEE. CDR3 length: 15 residues. The CDR3 region has the DNA TGTGCCAGCAGCTTGTCGACAGGGGTTGGCTATGGCTACACCTTC. Translating gives CASSLSTGVGYGYTF.

The chain joins TRBV9 to TRBJ1-4, with D perhaps TRBD1 (6 bases). Germline values: CDR1 SGDLS, CDR2 YYNGEE. V gave up 0 bases and J gave up 7 bases, with 13 bases separating them. This CDR3 contains 15 residues. CDR3 residues: CASSVGEGVSEKLFF. In nucleotides, the CDR3 is TGTGCCAGCAGCGTAGGGGAGGGGGTGAGTGAAAAACTGTTTTTT.

DNA for the CDR3: TGTGCCGCCGGAAGGCGCTTCGGTGGCTACACCTTC. Amino acid sequence: CAAGRRFGGYTF. The V gene is TRBV10-3, the J gene TRBJ1-2, with unresolved D. The V end was cut by 11 bases, the J end by 7 bases, with 17 bases between. The CDR3 length is 12 residues. Looked up from germline, CDR1 is ENHRY and CDR2 is SYGVKD.

This chain joins TRBV18 and TRBJ2-7; the D is unclear. This CDR3 has 15 residues. V gave up 0 bases and J gave up 2 bases, with 11 bases separating them. Looked up from germline, CDR1 is KGHSH and CDR2 is LQKENI. DNA for the CDR3: TGTGCCAGCTCACCACCGGAACACTCTCCCTACGAGCAGTACTTC. Translating gives CASSPPEHSPYEQYF.

V is TRBV7-9 and J is TRBJ2-5, with 7 nucleotides matching TRBD1. Germline lookup yields CDR1 SEHNR and CDR2 FQNEAQ (reference sequence). The junction had 5 bases not matched to a gene; V was cut back by 5 bases and J by 5 bases. This CDR3 region has 13 residues. The CDR3 DNA reads as TGTGCCAGCAGCCTCACAGGGGACGAGACCCAGTACTTC. Protein product: CASSLTGDETQYF.

Note on this clone: A junction boundary mismatches the germline segment, possibly from a read error. The chain carries TRBV6-1 and TRBJ1-2, with D tentatively TRBD1 (6 bases). This CDR3 spans 11 amino acids. CDR1 and CDR2 (germline): MNHNS, SASEGT. The chain's CDR3 is CASSVMTGIRF. The CDR3 DNA reads as TGTGCCAGCAGTGTCATGACAGGCATACGATTC.

This chain uses TRBV5-1 with TRBJ2-7, with a possible D match to TRBD2 (5 bases). The CDR3 is 13 residues long. Deletions cut 3 bases from V and 3 bases from J, with 10 bases between. In germline, CDR1 is SGHRS, CDR2 YFSETQ. CDR3 DNA sequence: TGCGCCAGCAGCTCCGGACTGTACTACGAGCAGTACTTC. Protein product: CASSSGLYYEQYF. Full variable domain (outside the CDR3, taken from reference TRBV5-1 and TRBJ2-7): KAGVTQTPRYLIKTRGQQVTLSCSPISGHRSVSWYQQTPGQGLQFLFEYFSETQRNKGNFPGRFSGRQFSNSRSEMNVSTLELGDSALYLCASSSGLYYEQYFGPGTRLTVT.

V gene TRBV2 combines with J gene TRBJ2-5; D is perhaps TRBD1 or TRBD2 (5 bases each). From germline, CDR1 is SNHLY and CDR2 FYNNEI. The CDR3 sequence is 15 residues long. V was clipped by 6 bases and J by 8 bases, with 22 bases between them. This CDR3 reads CASRGTHGTKRTQYF. The CDR3 DNA follows: TGTGCCAGCAGGGGGACGCACGGAACGAAGAGAACCCAGTACTTC.

V usage is TRBV10-2 and J usage is TRBJ2-1; tentative D call: TRBD2 (5 bases). V lost 8 bases to trimming and J lost 8 bases, with 13 bases between them. Germline V gene sequence: CDR1 WSHSY, CDR2 SAAADI. There are 12 residues in the CDR3. CDR3 amino acids: CASARLRDEQFF. The DNA of the CDR3 is TGCGCCAGCGCCCGGCTGAGGGATGAGCAGTTCTTC.

V gene TRBV15 combines with J gene TRBJ2-2, with D maybe TRBD2 (6 bases). The germline gives CDR1 LNHNV, CDR2 YYDKDF (reference sequence). Deletions cut 5 bases from V and 1 base from J, with 14 bases between. This CDR3 region has 16 residues. The CDR3 is CATSLTGTLNTGELFF. The CDR3 nucleotides read TGTGCCACCAGCTTAACCGGGACTCTGAACACCGGGGAGCTGTTTTTT.

The gene calls are TRBV2 and TRBJ2-1; 7 positions agree with TRBD2. V lost 11 bases, J lost 5 bases, and 12 bases stayed unmatched. The CDR3 sequence is 14 residues long. The germline V gene has CDR1 SNHLY and CDR2 FYNNEI. CDR3 region: CAGDPGTINNEQFF. The DNA of the CDR3 is TGTGCCGGGGATCCCGGGACTATCAACAATGAGCAGTTCTTC. The whole variable domain, remainder taken from reference TRBV2 and TRBJ2-1, is EPEVTQTPSHQVTQMGQEVILRCVPISNHLYFYWYRQILGQKVEFLVSFYNNEISEKSEIFDDQFSVERPDGSNFTLKIRSTKLEDSAMYFCAGDPGTINNEQFFGPGTRLTVL.

V and J are TRBV7-8 and TRBJ1-2; a possible D gene is TRBD1 (6 bases). V lost 4 bases to trimming and J lost 4 bases, with 10 bases between them. CDR1 and CDR2 from the germline V gene are SGHVS and FQNEAQ. The CDR3 is made up of 13 amino acids. CDR3 coding DNA: TGTGCCAGCAGCTCACAGGGTTCCTATGGCTACACCTTC. It translates to CASSSQGSYGYTF.

This chain uses TRBV4-3 with TRBJ2-1, with TRBD1 as a possible D gene (8 bases). The CDR3 loop spans 14 amino acids. V was clipped by 6 bases and J by 8 bases, with 17 bases between them. Germline lookup yields CDR1 LGHNA and CDR2 YSLEER. The CDR3 DNA is TGCGCCAGCAGTCAGGACAGGGAGGGCGATGAGCAGTTCTTC. Amino acid sequence: CASSQDREGDEQFF.

This clone was detected once. The chain is built from TRBV4-1 and TRBJ2-7; 7 bases fit TRBD2. The CDR3 is 14 amino acids. The V segment lost 5 bases and the J segment 2 bases; nucleotides outside the gene matches: 6. Germline V CDR1 and CDR2: MGHRA, YSYEKL. The CDR3 DNA sequence: TGCGCCAGCAGCATACGGGAGGACACCTACGAGCAGTACTTC. This codes for CASSIREDTYEQYF.

The chain combines TRBV25-1 with TRBJ2-1; D is undetermined. This CDR3 contains 13 residues. Trimming stripped 3 bases from V and 6 bases from J, with 9 bases between. Germline V gene sequence: CDR1 MGHDK, CDR2 SYGVNS. The CDR3 loop reads CASSDLDGNEQFF. Written as DNA, the CDR3 is TGTGCCAGCAGTGACTTAGATGGCAATGAGCAGTTCTTC. The full variable domain, rest sourced from reference TRBV25-1 and TRBJ2-1, is EADIYQTPRYLVIGTGKKITLECSQTMGHDKMYWYQQDPGMELHLIHYSYGVNSTEKGDLSSESTVSRIRTEHFPLTLESARPSHTSQYLCASSDLDGNEQFFGPGTRLTVL.

The chain employs TRBV7-9 and TRBJ2-5; no firm D call. The J call may be incorrect, as the DNA end agrees better with TRBJ2-7. The CDR3 totals 13 residues. Germline CDR1 SEHNR, CDR2 FQNEAQ (reference sequence). The CDR3 here is CAYTPLDSLEQYF. In DNA, the CDR3 is TGTGCGTATACCCCCCTAGACTCCCTCGAGCAGTACTTC.

V gene TRBV5-1 combines with J gene TRBJ2-1, with 12 bases matching TRBD2. Germline loops: CDR1 SGHRS, CDR2 YFSETQ. CDR3 length: 16 amino acids. Trimming at V came to 2 bases and at J to 5 bases, leaving 5 bases not matched to a gene. This CDR3 is CASSFRTSGENNEQFF. The CDR3 DNA sequence: TGCGCCAGCAGCTTCCGGACTAGCGGGGAGAACAATGAGCAGTTCTTC.

This clone has a count of ten or more. The chain carries TRBV2 and TRBJ2-7, with a tentative D call TRBD2 (5 bases). V dropped 3 bases and J dropped 2 bases, with 8 bases sitting between them. Germline V gene lookup returns CDR1 SNHLY and CDR2 FYNNEI. The CDR3 runs to 13 residues. The DNA for the CDR3 is TGTGCCAGCAGTGAGACGAGGGCCTACGAGCAGTACTTC. Its protein is CASSETRAYEQYF.